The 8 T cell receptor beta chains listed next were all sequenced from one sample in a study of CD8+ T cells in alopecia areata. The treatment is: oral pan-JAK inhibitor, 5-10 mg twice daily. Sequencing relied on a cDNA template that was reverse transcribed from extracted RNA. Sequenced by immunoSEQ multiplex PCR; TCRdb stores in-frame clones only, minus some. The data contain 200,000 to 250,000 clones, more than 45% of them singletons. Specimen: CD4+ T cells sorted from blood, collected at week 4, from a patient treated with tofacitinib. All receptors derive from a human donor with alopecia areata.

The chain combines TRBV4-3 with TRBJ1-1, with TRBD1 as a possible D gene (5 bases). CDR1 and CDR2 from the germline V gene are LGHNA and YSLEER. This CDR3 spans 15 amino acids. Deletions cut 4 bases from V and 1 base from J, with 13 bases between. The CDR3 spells CASSPAGRSNTEAFF. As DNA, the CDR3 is TGCGCCAGCAGCCCCGCGGGGCGGTCGAACACTGAAGCTTTCTTT.

CDR3 nucleotides: TGTGCCAGCAGTTTATCTTTTCCACGGGGGTCACCCCTCCACTTT. As protein: CASSLSFPRGSPLHF. The chain carries TRBV27 and TRBJ1-6, with D possibly being TRBD1 (5 bases). CDR1 and CDR2 from the germline V gene are MNHEY and SMNVEV (reference sequence). The CDR3 is 15 residues long. V dropped 0 bases and J dropped 10 bases, with 13 bases sitting between them.

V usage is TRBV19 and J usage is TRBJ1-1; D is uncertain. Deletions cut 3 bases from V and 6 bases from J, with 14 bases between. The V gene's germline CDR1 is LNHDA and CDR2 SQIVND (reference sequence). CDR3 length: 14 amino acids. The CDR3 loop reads CASSIYLGRAEAFF. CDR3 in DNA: TGTGCCAGTAGTATTTATCTGGGAAGGGCTGAAGCTTTCTTT.

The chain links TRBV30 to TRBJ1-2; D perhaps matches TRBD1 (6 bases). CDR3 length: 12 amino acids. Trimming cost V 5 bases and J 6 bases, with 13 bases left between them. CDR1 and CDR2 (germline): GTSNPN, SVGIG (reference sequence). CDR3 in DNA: TGTGCCTGGGGCTCGGGGGCGCATGGCTACACCTTC. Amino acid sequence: CAWGSGAHGYTF.

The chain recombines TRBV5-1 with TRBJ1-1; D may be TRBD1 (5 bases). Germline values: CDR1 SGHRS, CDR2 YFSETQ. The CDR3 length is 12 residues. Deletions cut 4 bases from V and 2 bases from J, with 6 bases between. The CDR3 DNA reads TGCGCCAGCAGCAGGGGAAACACTGAAGCTTTCTTT. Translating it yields CASSRGNTEAFF.

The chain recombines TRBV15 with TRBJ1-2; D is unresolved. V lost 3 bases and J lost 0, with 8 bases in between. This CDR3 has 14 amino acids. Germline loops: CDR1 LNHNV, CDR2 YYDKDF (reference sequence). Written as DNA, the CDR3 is TGTGCCACCAGCAGGGATCATGCTAACTATGGCTACACCTTC. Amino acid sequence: CATSRDHANYGYTF.

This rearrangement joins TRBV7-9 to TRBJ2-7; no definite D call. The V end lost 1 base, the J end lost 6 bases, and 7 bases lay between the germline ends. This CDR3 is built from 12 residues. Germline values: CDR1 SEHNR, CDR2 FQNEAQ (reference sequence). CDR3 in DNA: TGTGCCAGCAGCTTAGAGGCTACCGAGCAGTACTTC. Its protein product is CASSLEATEQYF.

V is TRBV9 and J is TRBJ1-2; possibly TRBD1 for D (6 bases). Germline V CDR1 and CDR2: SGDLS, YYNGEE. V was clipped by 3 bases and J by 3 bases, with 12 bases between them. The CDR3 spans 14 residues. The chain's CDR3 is CASSGTGWDYGYTF. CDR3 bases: TGTGCCAGCAGCGGAACAGGGTGGGACTATGGCTACACCTTC.